Each of the 4 T cell receptor beta chains below was sequenced from the same sample in a study of naive and memory T cell subsets. Whole-study findings and limits: Naive repertoires, especially CD8, held a few larger clonotypes, possibly memory cells re-expressing CD45RA.

These receptors lack a known antigen. The beta constant-region primer was an equimolar mix of two oligonucleotides covering TRBC1 and TRBC2. Four rounds of PCR amplified the ligated cDNA using nested alpha and beta constant-region primers plus SP2. One entry per CDR3 protein, called by TCRdb with MiXCR from the UMI-ligation and nested PCR reads. The data contain about 90,000 distinct CDR3 sequences, 10% to 12% of them singletons. The sample consisted of naive CD4+ T cells from blood. These TCRs come from a human donor in good health.

This clonotype was observed a handful of times. The genes are TRBV7-2 and TRBJ1-2; D is uncertain. In germline, CDR1 is SGHTA, CDR2 FQGNSA. The CDR3 has 15 amino acids. V was clipped by 5 bases and J by 0 bases, with 13 bases between them. The CDR3 nucleotides are TGTGCCAGCAGCCTAAGGGCTACTACTAACTATGGCTACACCTTC. The encoded protein is CASSLRATTNYGYTF.

The chain uses TRBV23-1 and TRBJ1-6; 7 nucleotides align to TRBD1. TRBV23-1 is recorded as an ORF, its role being uncertain. The CDR3 contains 15 residues. V lost 8 bases to trimming and J lost 5 bases; unmatched junction nucleotides: 9. The CDR3 is CASLCDRAHNSPLHF. The CDR3 coding sequence is TGCGCCAGCCTATGTGACAGGGCCCATAATTCACCCCTCCACTTT.

This clonotype was detected a few times. This chain connects TRBV7-2 to TRBJ2-1; 12 bases are a match to TRBD2. CDR1 and CDR2 (germline): SGHTA, FQGNSA. The CDR3 contains 16 residues. V was pared by 5 bases and J by 7 bases, with 9 bases of the junction left unmatched. The CDR3 DNA sequence: TGTGCCAGCAGCCCTCCTCTAGCGGGAGGGCCGAATGAGCAGTTCTTC. Translation: CASSPPLAGGPNEQFF.

This clonotype was recorded many times. J is TRBJ2-7 and V is TRBV28; 8 bases are shared with TRBD1. Germline CDR1 is MDHEN and CDR2 is SYDVKM. The CDR3 sequence is 14 residues long. The V segment lost 5 bases and the J segment 5 bases; nucleotides outside the gene matches: 8. The chain's CDR3 is CASSTGQGTHEQYF. CDR3 nucleotides: TGTGCCAGCAGTACCGGACAGGGAACCCACGAGCAGTACTTC.